These T cell receptor beta chains were read from a single sample in a study of brain T cells in children with intractable seizures. Only in-frame clones appear in the TCRdb table, and some are missing; sequencing was by immunoSEQ multiplex PCR. Of 50,000 to 75,000 clones in the sample, 90% to 97% are singletons; the top ten hold approximately 0.38%. The source was peripheral blood, collected at surgery. All receptors come from a boy younger than two with focal cortical dysplasia and intractable seizures. Each CDR3 is given with its conserved first and last residue. The order of the fields is clone size, V gene, J gene, D gene, CDR3 DNA, CDR3 protein. The D gene is left open where the match is weak. Part of the rows lack a size; the others show once, few, many or a class for expanded clones.

-	TRBV6-6	TRBJ1-1	-	TGTGCCAGCAGGGAGGGGCGGCCGGGGGCTGAAGCTTTCTTT	CASREGRPGAEAFF
once	TRBV4-1	TRBJ2-1	TRBD2	TGCGCCAGCAGCCAAGATGGTACTAGCGGGATCTCCTACAATGAGCAGTTCTTC	CASSQDGTSGISYNEQFF
-	TRBV5-3	TRBJ2-7	TRBD1	TGTGCCAGAATCCCGGACAGGGGTTCCGAGCAGTACTTC	CARIPDRGSEQYF
-	TRBV3-1/TRBV3-2	TRBJ2-1	TRBD2	TGTGCCAGCAGCCCCTGGACTAGCGGGGCCCGCAATGAGCAGTTCTTC	CASSPWTSGARNEQFF
-	TRBV12-3/TRBV12-4	TRBJ2-5	-	TGTGCCAGCAGCTCACGGGGGGAGACCCAGTACTTC	CASSSRGETQYF
-	TRBV5-6	TRBJ1-2	TRBD1	TGTGCCAGCAGCTTGGACAGGGGGGGTGTCTATGGCTACACCTTC	CASSLDRGGVYGYTF
-	TRBV9	TRBJ2-2	TRBD2	TGTGCCAGCAGTCCTAGCGGGAGGGACACCGGGGAGCTGTTTTTT	CASSPSGRDTGELFF
-	TRBV3-1/TRBV3-2	TRBJ1-2	-	TGTGCCAGCAGCCAAGAACTCCAGGGAGCTAACTATGGCTACACCTTC	CASSQELQGANYGYTF
-	TRBV11-2	TRBJ2-3	-	TGTGCCAGCAGCTTATCCCGTATGACAGATACGCAGTATTTT	CASSLSRMTDTQYF
-	TRBV28	TRBJ2-7	-	TGTGCCAGCAGCCCAGTGGGCGACGAGCAGTACTTC	CASSPVGDEQYF
-	TRBV5-4	TRBJ2-7	-	TGTGCCAGCAGCCTGGTTCAGGGGTATGGGTCCTACGAGCAGTACTTC	CASSLVQGYGSYEQYF
few	TRBV6-1	TRBJ1-5	-	TGTGCCAGCAGTGAACCCGGTCGGGGGGACGGGAAATTT	CASSEPGRGDGKF
-	TRBV7-6	TRBJ2-7	TRBD2	TGTGCCAGCAGCTTAGCATCAGCGGGGGGATTCACCTACGAGCAGTACTTC	CASSLASAGGFTYEQYF
-	TRBV11-3	TRBJ2-5	TRBD1	TGTGCCAGCAGCCCGACAGGGCACCAAGAGACCCAGTACTTC	CASSPTGHQETQYF
-	TRBV6-1	TRBJ1-6	-	TGTGCCAGCAGTGAACAGGGTTTACTAGGCTCCTATAATTCACCCCTCCACTTT	CASSEQGLLGSYNSPLHF
-	TRBV29-1	TRBJ1-2	-	TGCAGCGTTGTTTGGGGGGCGCGGTATGGCTACACCTTC	CSVVWGARYGYTF
-	TRBV7-8	TRBJ1-3	-	TGTGCCAGCAGCTTAGTCTGGGACGGAAACACCATATATTTT	CASSLVWDGNTIYF
-	TRBV6-2/TRBV6-3	TRBJ2-7	TRBD1	TGTGCCAGCAGTTACGCGCGACCGGGACAGGGGGCTTTAGGGCTGAACGAGCAGTACTTC	CASSYARPGQGALGLNEQYF
few	TRBV20-1	TRBJ2-7	TRBD1	TGCAGTGCTAGTGGACAGGGGGAAGAGCAGTACTTC	CSASGQGEEQYF
-	TRBV19	TRBJ1-1	-	TGTGCCAGTAGTTTGCCGAGACAGGTGTACACTGAAGCTTTCTTT	CASSLPRQVYTEAFF
once	TRBV6-2/TRBV6-3	TRBJ1-1	-	TGTGCCAGCAGTTACATTTCCGGGAACACTGAAGCTTTCTTT	CASSYISGNTEAFF
few	TRBV6-5	TRBJ2-7	-	TGTGCCAGCGGGACAAGGGACCACGAGCAGTACTTC	CASGTRDHEQYF
-	TRBV9	TRBJ2-1	-	TGTGCCAGCAGCGTAGACAGCTACAATGAGCAGTTCTTC	CASSVDSYNEQFF
-	TRBV3-1/TRBV3-2	TRBJ2-1	-	TGTGCCAGCAGCCAATCTCCCCCCGCGACAGTCCCCAGACAGCAGTTCTTC	CASSQSPPATVPRQQFF
-	TRBV10-3	TRBJ1-1	TRBD1	TGTGCCATCACCACAGGGGGGTCCCCTAGCACTGAAGCTTTCTTT	CAITTGGSPSTEAFF
-	TRBV12-3/TRBV12-4	TRBJ1-5	-	TGTGCCAGCAGTTTATATAGCAATCAGCCCCAGCATTTT	CASSLYSNQPQHF
-	TRBV6-2/TRBV6-3	TRBJ2-2	TRBD2	TGTGCCAGCAGTTACACTACGCAAAAAAGCGGGAGCAGCGGGGAGCTGTTTTTT	CASSYTTQKSGSSGELFF
-	TRBV9	TRBJ1-1	-	TGTGCCAGCAGCGTATACACTGAAGCTTTCTTT	CASSVYTEAFF
-	TRBV10-2	TRBJ2-7	TRBD1	TGCGCCAGCAGTGGACAGGGGGGCAATACCTACGAGCAGTACTTC	CASSGQGGNTYEQYF
-	TRBV6-5	TRBJ1-2	-	TGTGCCAGCAGTAGGACAGAGGGAGCTGGCTACACCTTC	CASSRTEGAGYTF
-	TRBV6-6	TRBJ2-3	-	TGTGCCAGCAGTTACTCTCAGAGCACAGATACGCAGTATTTT	CASSYSQSTDTQYF
-	TRBV10-3	TRBJ2-6	-	TGTGCCATCGGAGTTTTCTCTGGGGCCAACGTCCTGACTTTC	CAIGVFSGANVLTF
-	TRBV12-3/TRBV12-4	TRBJ2-3	-	TGTGCCAGCAGTAGAAAGGGGGATACGCAGTATTTT	CASSRKGDTQYF
-	TRBV6-5	TRBJ1-2	-	TGTGCCAATTTTCTAACAGGCTATGGCTACACCTTC	CANFLTGYGYTF
-	TRBV3-1/TRBV3-2	TRBJ1-5	-	TGTGCCAGCAGCCAAGGTTTGGCGGCGCCCCAGCATTTT	CASSQGLAAPQHF
once	TRBV9	TRBJ2-2	TRBD2	TGTGCCAGCAGCGTAAGGCGGGGGGGCGTCACCGGGGAGCTGTTTTTT	CASSVRRGGVTGELFF
-	TRBV9	TRBJ1-2	-	TGTGCCAGCAGCGTAGGGGATTGGGGCTACACCTTC	CASSVGDWGYTF
-	TRBV10-1	TRBJ2-7	TRBD1	TGCGCCAGCAGTGAGGGGGGACAGAGAGTCTACGAGCAGTACTTC	CASSEGGQRVYEQYF
-	TRBV25-1	TRBJ2-7	-	TGTGCCAGCAGTGTCCGGGGTTACGAGCAGTACTTC	CASSVRGYEQYF
-	TRBV7-9	TRBJ1-6	TRBD1	TGTGCCAGCAGCTTAGGGACAGGGGGCTCACCCCTCCACTTT	CASSLGTGGSPLHF
once	TRBV27	TRBJ2-1	-	TGTGCCAGCAGTTTATCGAGGGTCAATGAGCAGTTCTTC	CASSLSRVNEQFF
-	TRBV19	TRBJ1-2	-	TGTGCCAGCGGATGGGATGGCTACACCTTC	CASGWDGYTF
-	TRBV25-1	TRBJ2-1	TRBD1	TGTGCCAGCAGTGAATTTATGACAGGGGGTGGGAATGAGCAGTTCTTC	CASSEFMTGGGNEQFF
-	TRBV6-6	TRBJ1-2	TRBD1	TGTGCCAGCAGTCACCGGACAGGCGGCTACACCTTC	CASSHRTGGYTF
few	TRBV27	TRBJ1-5	-	TGTGCCAGCAGTTTTCGGCAGGGGATTTGGCCCCAGCATTTT	CASSFRQGIWPQHF
-	TRBV20-1	TRBJ2-7	TRBD2	TGCAGTGCTAGTACTAGCGGGACATCCTACGAGCAGTACTTC	CSASTSGTSYEQYF
-	TRBV4-2	TRBJ2-5	-	TGTGCCAGCAGCCAAGTCCGGGCAGCTACCCTGGGCGAGACCCAGTACTTC	CASSQVRAATLGETQYF
-	TRBV6-5	TRBJ1-2	TRBD1	TGTGCCAGCAGTCCCAGACAGGGGCGGTTTGGCTACACCTTC	CASSPRQGRFGYTF
-	TRBV20-1	TRBJ2-5	TRBD1	TGCAGTGCTAGTCGACAGGGACCCTTTTTGACCCAGTACTTC	CSASRQGPFLTQYF
once	TRBV18	TRBJ1-4	-	TGTGCCAGCTCACCCGTCCAGGGGTGGAATGAAAAACTGTTTTTT	CASSPVQGWNEKLFF
-	TRBV19	TRBJ2-1	-	TGTGCCAGTAAACAGGGACTGGCTGGGGATGAGCAGTTCTTC	CASKQGLAGDEQFF
once	TRBV6-2/TRBV6-3	TRBJ2-1	TRBD2	TGTGCCAGCAGTACAACCCATTTAAAGCGGGAGGGTGGCAATGAGCAGTTCTTC	CASSTTHLKREGGNEQFF
-	TRBV6-2/TRBV6-3	TRBJ2-7	TRBD2	TGTGCCAGCAGTTCCCTCCGGGAGGGGTCCTACGAGCAGTACTTC	CASSSLREGSYEQYF